These 10 T cell receptor beta chains were sequenced from one sample in a study of identical twins. TCRdb independently ran MiXCR on the 5' RACE reads; one entry per CDR3 protein. The sample gives just over 450,000 distinct CDR3 sequences, around 14% of which show up once; 0.5% to 0.65% is in the top ten. In addition, the sample was reused for a study of yellow fever vaccine responses in identical twins.

The source material was CD4+ T cells sorted from blood. Receptors originate from a woman aged 18-29 years in good health.

The rearrangement joins TRBV7-9 to TRBJ2-4; D unresolved. V dropped 1 base and J dropped 3 bases, with 7 bases sitting between them. The CDR3 is made up of 14 amino acids. CDR1 SEHNR and CDR2 FQNEAQ come from the germline V gene (reference sequence). CDR3 in amino acids: CASSLGPDKNIQYF. Written as DNA, the CDR3 is TGTGCCAGCAGCTTAGGACCAGACAAAAACATTCAGTACTTC.

In its sample, this clonotype was seen a few times. The J gene is TRBJ1-4, the V gene TRBV7-9; 7 bases agree with TRBD1. The CDR3 sequence is 15 residues long. Germline CDR1 is SEHNR and CDR2 is FQNEAQ (reference sequence). V lost 6 bases to trimming and J lost 4 bases; unmatched junction nucleotides: 8. DNA of the CDR3: TGTGCCAGCAGTAGGGGGACAGTCCTTAATGAAAAACTGTTTTTT. This codes for CASSRGTVLNEKLFF.

The chain combines TRBV28 with TRBJ2-7, with a tentative D call TRBD1 (5 bases). V shed 1 base and J shed 0 bases, with 13 bases lying between them. The CDR3 is made up of 16 amino acids. CDR1 is MDHEN and CDR2 is SYDVKM in the germline V gene. The CDR3 nucleotides are TGTGCCAGCAGTTTATACAGGACCCTGAGCTCCTACGAGCAGTACTTC. It is translated as CASSLYRTLSSYEQYF.

Only a few counts were recorded for this clonotype. This chain joins TRBV7-2 and TRBJ2-5, with 11 positions matching TRBD1. CDR1 and CDR2 from the germline V gene are SGHTA and FQGNSA. The junction had 10 bases not matched to a gene; V was cut back by 5 bases and J by 5 bases. CDR3 length equals 16 residues. The CDR3 sequence: CASSQGQGARWETQYF. The CDR3 nucleotides read TGTGCCAGCAGCCAAGGACAGGGGGCACGGTGGGAGACCCAGTACTTC.

This clonotype was observed a single time. The chain is built from TRBV5-1 and TRBJ2-3; 11 nucleotides agree with TRBD2. Germline-derived CDR1 and CDR2 are SGHRS and YFSETQ. The CDR3 loop spans 15 amino acids. V was clipped by 4 bases and J by 8 bases; unmatched bases: 9. The CDR3, as DNA: TGCGCCAGCAGCATAAACTTAGCGGGGGGGACTACGCAGTATTTT. Translation: CASSINLAGGTTQYF.

This clonotype was observed a handful of times. The chain uses TRBV12-3 or TRBV12-4 and TRBJ2-5; 11 nucleotides agree with TRBD1. The V segment lost 6 bases and the J segment 5 bases; nucleotides outside the gene matches: 2. The CDR3 runs 13 residues. CDR3 coding DNA: TGTGCCAGCAGCGGGACAGGGGGGGAGACCCAGTACTTC. Its translation is CASSGTGGETQYF.

The CDR3 reads CATGQITYEQYF. For the CDR3, the DNA is TGTGCCACTGGACAGATCACCTACGAGCAGTACTTC. This chain connects TRBV28 to TRBJ2-7; D is possibly TRBD1 (6 bases). The V gene's germline CDR1 is MDHEN and CDR2 SYDVKM. Trimming removed 10 bases at V and 2 bases at J, with 12 bases between. The CDR3 covers 12 residues.

The chain employs TRBV10-3 and TRBJ2-3; D call uncertain. Germline values: CDR1 ENHRY, CDR2 SYGVKD. This CDR3 region has 13 residues. Trimming stripped 8 bases from V and 1 base from J, with 10 bases between. CDR3 region: CAISGQGTDTQYF. DNA for the CDR3: TGTGCCATCTCTGGGCAGGGCACAGATACGCAGTATTTT.

Comments on this clonotype: This may be a read error: a much more frequent sequence differs by one nucleotide. This chain joins TRBV12-3 or TRBV12-4 and TRBJ1-6, with TRBD1 as a possible D gene (5 bases). The CDR3 is 13 residues long. Trimming took off 3 bases at V and 13 bases at J, with 13 bases between the two ends. In nucleotides, the CDR3 is TGTGCCAGCAGTTTCGGGGGTACCGGGCCCCTCCACTTT. Protein: CASSFGGTGPLHF.

This clonotype has a handful of counts. This chain uses TRBV3-1 with TRBJ2-2; unclear D gene. The V end was cut by 3 bases, the J end by 9 bases, with 8 bases between. The CDR3 consists of 12 residues. The V gene's germline CDR1 is LGHDT and CDR2 YNNKEL (reference sequence). For the CDR3, the DNA is TGTGCCAGCAGCCATCTTAACCGGGAGCTGTTTTTT. This gives the protein CASSHLNRELFF.